These T cell receptor beta chains were read from a single sample in a study of T cell repertoires in cytomegalovirus infection. These receptors' antigens are unknown. TCRdb analysed the reads with MiXCR anew, one entry per CDR3 protein. The profile shows roughly 200,000 distinct CDR3 sequences, 38% of them singletons. Source: CD8+ T cells from cultured PBMCs, taken from culture after CMV antigen stimulation. These receptors originate from a human donor in good health (CMV status not recorded). Some clones in this sample may be carry-over from other donors' samples. Both conserved end residues are part of each CDR3. Fields, in order: D gene, J gene, clone size, V gene, CDR3 protein. The D gene is left open where the match is weak. Only some rows state a clone size, as once, few, many or a class for expanded clones.

.	TRBJ2-1	.	TRBV20-1	CSARDQGGGNEQFF
.	TRBJ1-6	.	TRBV11-2	CASSLRQASPLHF
.	TRBJ1-5	.	TRBV3-1	CASSHGRTVNQPQHF
TRBD1	TRBJ2-7	.	TRBV27	CASSFGGPGQGNYEQYF
.	TRBJ2-1	few	TRBV19	CASGGSSYNEQFF
.	TRBJ1-1	.	TRBV7-4	CASTPRSNTEAFF
TRBD2	TRBJ2-1	.	TRBV19	CASQRDFSSYNEQFF
TRBD1	TRBJ1-3	.	TRBV5-8	CASSSWSLPGTGGQFYGNTIYF
.	TRBJ1-1	.	TRBV12-5	CASGLSGNTETFF
.	TRBJ1-2	few	TRBV7-8	CASRGSPGGYTF
.	TRBJ2-2	.	TRBV6-6	CASIPGGTGELFF
.	TRBJ1-3	.	TRBV10-3	CAISESGNTIYF
.	TRBJ1-5	few	TRBV19	CASSINRGNNQPQHF
.	TRBJ2-1	.	TRBV27	CASSGRGRNEQFF
.	TRBJ1-4	.	TRBV7-2	CASSLAQRTNEKLFF
TRBD1	TRBJ2-2	.	TRBV4-1	CASSQIQGPGELFF
.	TRBJ1-5	.	TRBV29-1	CSVESGSNQPQHF
.	TRBJ2-1	few	TRBV12-3/TRBV12-4	CASSTGRPPYNEQFF
.	TRBJ2-5	many	TRBV5-6	CASSLVEWETQYF
TRBD2	TRBJ2-5	.	TRBV12-3/TRBV12-4	CASSLPAGGQETQYF
.	TRBJ2-2	.	TRBV20-1	CSARDRGSNTGELFF
.	TRBJ2-7	.	TRBV11-2	CASSPRLLGYEQYF
.	TRBJ1-5	.	TRBV5-1	CASSLSDRNQPQHF
.	TRBJ2-1	once	TRBV5-4	CASSLESEAYNEQFF
TRBD1	TRBJ2-1	.	TRBV11-2	CASSLETGGNEQFF
.	TRBJ1-1	many	TRBV5-1	CASTLVQGMNTEAFF
.	TRBJ2-1	.	TRBV28	CASWGPSGYNNEQFF
.	TRBJ2-7	.	TRBV7-2	CASSFKGHEQYF
.	TRBJ1-1	many	TRBV27	CASSLSASGDTEAFF
TRBD2	TRBJ2-2	once	TRBV2	CASSNSGLAGENGELFF
TRBD1	TRBJ1-2	.	TRBV6-6	CASSPLPSRTGWDYGYTF
TRBD2	TRBJ2-7	few	TRBV7-3	CASSPGGSSGAYEQYF
.	TRBJ2-4	.	TRBV27	CARSRVRSKGDIQYF
.	TRBJ2-3	.	TRBV4-1	CASSQDFTGIKGTQYF
.	TRBJ1-2	.	TRBV11-2	CASSPLGYGYTF
TRBD1	TRBJ1-2	.	TRBV27	CASSSIRTGVNYGYTF
TRBD1	TRBJ2-1	.	TRBV7-1	CASSNRTGWNEQFF
.	TRBJ1-2	.	TRBV11-2	CASRPWGSTEVGLLNYGYTF
.	TRBJ1-2	.	TRBV4-1	CASSPDGGDYGYTF
TRBD1	TRBJ1-2	.	TRBV7-4	CASSWGQGVRNGYTF
TRBD2	TRBJ2-1	few	TRBV20-1	CSARDRIAGTNEQFF
TRBD2	TRBJ2-7	.	TRBV6-1	CASSERLAGSYEQYF
TRBD2	TRBJ2-4	.	TRBV20-1	CSASREVAKNIQYF
.	TRBJ2-7	many	TRBV5-1	CASSLGTAAAYEQYF
TRBD1	TRBJ1-4	many	TRBV7-2	CASSPGQGNEKLFF
.	TRBJ1-2	.	TRBV12-5	CASGLGTVDGYTF
.	TRBJ2-1	.	TRBV7-9	CASSLARGGTYNEQFF
.	TRBJ2-7	many	TRBV7-2	CASSLLDLSNYEQYF
.	TRBJ2-2	few	TRBV27	CASSGIDTGELFF
.	TRBJ2-2	few	TRBV7-9	CASVYLDTGELFF
TRBD2	TRBJ2-3	.	TRBV6-6	CASSRLAGGRDTQYF
.	TRBJ2-7	few	TRBV6-1	CASSEGGTRYEQYF
.	TRBJ1-1	.	TRBV28	CASSGIENTEAFF
.	TRBJ1-2	.	TRBV6-1	CASSASNPALKGRYGYTF